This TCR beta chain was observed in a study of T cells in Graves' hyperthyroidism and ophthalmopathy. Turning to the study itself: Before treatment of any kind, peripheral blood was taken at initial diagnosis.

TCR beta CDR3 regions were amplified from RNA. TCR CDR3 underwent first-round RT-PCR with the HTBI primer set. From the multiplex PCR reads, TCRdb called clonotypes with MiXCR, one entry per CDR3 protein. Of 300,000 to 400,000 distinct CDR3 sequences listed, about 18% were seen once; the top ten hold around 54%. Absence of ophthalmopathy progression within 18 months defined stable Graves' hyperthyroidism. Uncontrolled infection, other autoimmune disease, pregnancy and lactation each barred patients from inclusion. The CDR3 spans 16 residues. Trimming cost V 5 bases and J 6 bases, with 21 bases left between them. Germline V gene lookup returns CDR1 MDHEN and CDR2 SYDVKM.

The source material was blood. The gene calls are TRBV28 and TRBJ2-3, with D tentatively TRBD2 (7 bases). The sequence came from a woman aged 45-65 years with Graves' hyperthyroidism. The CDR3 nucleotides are TGTGCCAGCAGTACCCCGGGGGCGGGAGAGGCGGATACGCAGTATTTT. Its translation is CASSTPGAGEADTQYF.